These T cell receptor beta chains were read from a single sample in a study of regulatory T cells in long-lasting Graves disease. TCRdb re-analysed the multiplex PCR reads in MiXCR, keeping a single row per CDR3 protein. There are roughly 420,000 distinct CDR3 sequences in the sample; 12% to 15% occur only once, and roughly 15% lies in the top ten. The same sample was also used in a study of T cells in Graves' hyperthyroidism and ophthalmopathy.

Sequencing was performed on peripheral blood mononuclear cells (PBMCs), taken at new diagnosis, from a patient treated with antithyroid drugs. These receptor sequences come from a woman in her forties or fifties with Graves disease. CDR3s include the opening cysteine and the closing phenylalanine or tryptophan.

CDR3 protein,J gene,V gene
CASSPGLAGEIDTQYF,TRBJ2-3,TRBV5-1
CASSPQGQITDTQYF,TRBJ2-3,TRBV5-5
CASNPTGGYSNQPQHF,TRBJ1-5,TRBV12-3/TRBV12-4
CASSQIERDTEAFF,TRBJ1-1,TRBV3-1
CASSLDTTFNNEQFF,TRBJ2-1,TRBV11-2
CSVRQFYNSPLHF,TRBJ1-6,TRBV29-1
CASSPDPGAGELFF,TRBJ2-2,TRBV7-9
CAWRPEGLAGLETQYF,TRBJ2-5,TRBV30
CASSTGTGNQPQHF,TRBJ1-5,TRBV5-1
CASSYMVAPSSYNEQFF,TRBJ2-1,TRBV6-5
CASSQAGSAYFYEQYF,TRBJ2-7,TRBV4-1
CASSYSKKGSLHF,TRBJ1-6,TRBV6-5
CASSPLWDGKNIQYF,TRBJ2-4,TRBV18
CAISESLMEYAERSYNEQFF,TRBJ2-1,TRBV10-3
CASSLQGTNTGELFF,TRBJ2-2,TRBV5-1
CASSLVRGGLSLW,TRBJ2-1,TRBV28
CASSVGAAYEQYF,TRBJ2-7,TRBV9
CSARDVAGGGTQYF,TRBJ2-3,TRBV20-1
CASSLGTMNTEAFF,TRBJ1-1,TRBV19
CASSSGLAGKETQYF,TRBJ2-5,TRBV6-2/TRBV6-3
CASSPRLARTDTQYF,TRBJ2-3,TRBV5-1
CASSQTGESEKLFF,TRBJ1-4,TRBV14
CASSRLEKLDNEQFF,TRBJ2-1,TRBV5-1
CASSFVTKWFEQFF,TRBJ2-1,TRBV28
CASSPNRGHQPQHF,TRBJ1-5,TRBV12-3/TRBV12-4
CASSEHRANTGELFF,TRBJ2-2,TRBV6-1
CASSLDSSTDTQYF,TRBJ2-3,TRBV11-2
CASSHRVGNQPQHF,TRBJ1-5,TRBV28
CSVEDQKRQGSGTDTQYF,TRBJ2-3,TRBV29-1
CASSWRTSGTDTQYF,TRBJ2-3,TRBV7-8
CASSVALGRNTEAFF,TRBJ1-1,TRBV9
CAWSVLTDNEQFF,TRBJ2-1,TRBV30
CASSYTGAGELFF,TRBJ2-2,TRBV3-1
CASSPTGVDYGYTF,TRBJ1-2,TRBV18
CASSLISGTTAGTQYF,TRBJ2-5,TRBV19
CASSLSRPGDTQYF,TRBJ2-3,TRBV7-3
CSGGEGGTEAFF,TRBJ1-1,TRBV29-1
CASSLTVGSQETQYF,TRBJ2-5,TRBV7-3
CASSLAQDNSYEQYF,TRBJ2-7,TRBV7-9
CASSVIPTSNQPQHF,TRBJ1-5,TRBV9
CASTMDTQYEQYF,TRBJ2-7,TRBV2
CASSTRGIDTGELFF,TRBJ2-2,TRBV18
CASSPTGFERAPSYEQYF,TRBJ2-7,TRBV25-1
CASRRGFGEKLFF,TRBJ1-4,TRBV7-8
CASTLGTGGTEAFF,TRBJ1-1,TRBV5-1
CAWRDTGAGAGELFF,TRBJ2-2,TRBV30
CASSYASGGRGTGELSF,TRBJ2-2,TRBV6-5
CATSRGQGDQPQHF,TRBJ1-5,TRBV15
CASSPSGGTDTQYF,TRBJ2-3,TRBV7-7
CASSLVWTGELFF,TRBJ2-2,TRBV5-1
CASSYSLRGYEQYF,TRBJ2-7,TRBV6-5
CAISPGTGVPGGTYEQYF,TRBJ2-7,TRBV10-3